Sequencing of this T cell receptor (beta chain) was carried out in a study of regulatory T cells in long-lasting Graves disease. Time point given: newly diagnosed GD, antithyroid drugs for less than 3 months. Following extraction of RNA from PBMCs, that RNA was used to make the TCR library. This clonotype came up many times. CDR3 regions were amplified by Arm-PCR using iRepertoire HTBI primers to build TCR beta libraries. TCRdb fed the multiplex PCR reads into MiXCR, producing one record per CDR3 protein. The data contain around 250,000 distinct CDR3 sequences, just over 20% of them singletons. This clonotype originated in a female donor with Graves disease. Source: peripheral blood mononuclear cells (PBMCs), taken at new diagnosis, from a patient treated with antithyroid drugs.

CDR3 region: CASSADRLPYEQYF. Written as DNA, the CDR3 is TGTGCCAGCAGCGCCGACAGACTCCCCTACGAGCAGTACTTC. The chain links TRBV11-3 to TRBJ2-7, with D possibly TRBD1 on 5 matching bases. The CDR3 length is 14 residues. Germline V lookup: CDR1 SGHNT, CDR2 YENEEA. V shed 5 bases and J shed 2 bases, with 13 bases lying between them.